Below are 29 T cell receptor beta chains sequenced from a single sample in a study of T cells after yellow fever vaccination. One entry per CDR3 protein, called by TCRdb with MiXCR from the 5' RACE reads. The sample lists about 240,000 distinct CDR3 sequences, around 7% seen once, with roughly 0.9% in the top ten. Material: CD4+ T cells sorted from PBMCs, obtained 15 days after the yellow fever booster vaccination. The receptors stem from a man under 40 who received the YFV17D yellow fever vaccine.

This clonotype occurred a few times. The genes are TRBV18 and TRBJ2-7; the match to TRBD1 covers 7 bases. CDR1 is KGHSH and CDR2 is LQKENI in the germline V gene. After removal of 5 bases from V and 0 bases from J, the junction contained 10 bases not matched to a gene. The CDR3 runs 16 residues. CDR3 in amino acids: CASSNQRGTASYEQYF. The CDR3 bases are TGTGCCAGCTCAAACCAAAGGGGGACAGCCTCCTACGAGCAGTACTTC. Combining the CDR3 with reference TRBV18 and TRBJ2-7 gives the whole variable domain NAGVMQNPRHLVRRRGQEARLRCSPMKGHSHVYWYRQLPEEGLKFMVYLQKENIIDESGMPKERFSAEFPKEGPSILRIQQVVRGDSAAYFCASSNQRGTASYEQYFGPGTRLTVT.

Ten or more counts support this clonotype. CDR3 in DNA: TGTGCCAGCAGCTCCGGCAGCGGTGGGGCCCTCCACTTT. Translating it yields CASSSGSGGALHF. The V gene is TRBV7-6, the J gene TRBJ1-6; D not resolved. The germline V gene encodes CDR1 SGHVS and CDR2 FNYEAQ. The CDR3 is 13 residues long. V was shortened by 4 bases and J by 14 bases, with 15 bases between the two germline ends.

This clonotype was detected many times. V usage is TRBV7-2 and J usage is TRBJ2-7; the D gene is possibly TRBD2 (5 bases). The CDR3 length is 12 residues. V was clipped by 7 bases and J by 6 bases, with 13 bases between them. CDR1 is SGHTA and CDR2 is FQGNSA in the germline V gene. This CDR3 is CASTLEAGEQYF. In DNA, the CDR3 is TGTGCCAGCACCCTCGAGGCGGGCGAGCAGTACTTC.

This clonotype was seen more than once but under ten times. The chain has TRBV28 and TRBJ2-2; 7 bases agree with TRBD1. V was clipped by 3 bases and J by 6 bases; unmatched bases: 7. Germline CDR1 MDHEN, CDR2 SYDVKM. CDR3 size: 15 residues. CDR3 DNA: TGTGCCAGCAGTTTGGGACAGCGAGTATCCGGGGAGCTGTTTTTT. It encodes CASSLGQRVSGELFF.

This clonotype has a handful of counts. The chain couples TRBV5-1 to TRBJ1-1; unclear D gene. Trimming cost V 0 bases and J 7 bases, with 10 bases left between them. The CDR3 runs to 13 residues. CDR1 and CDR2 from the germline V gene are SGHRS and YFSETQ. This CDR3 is CASSLVGTDEAFF. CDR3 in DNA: TGCGCCAGCAGCTTGGTGGGTACGGATGAAGCTTTCTTT. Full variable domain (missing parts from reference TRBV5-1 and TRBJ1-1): KAGVTQTPRYLIKTRGQQVTLSCSPISGHRSVSWYQQTPGQGLQFLFEYFSETQRNKGNFPGRFSGRQFSNSRSEMNVSTLELGDSALYLCASSLVGTDEAFFGQGTRLTVV.

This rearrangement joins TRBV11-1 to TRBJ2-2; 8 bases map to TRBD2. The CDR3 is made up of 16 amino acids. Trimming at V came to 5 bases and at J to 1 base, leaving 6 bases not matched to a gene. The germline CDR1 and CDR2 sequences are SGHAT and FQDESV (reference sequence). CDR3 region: CASSPPLAENTGELFF. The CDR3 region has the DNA TGTGCCAGCAGCCCGCCACTAGCGGAGAACACCGGGGAGCTGTTTTTT.

The CDR3 sequence is CASRDSSTGELFF. CDR3 DNA: TGTGCCAGCAGGGACTCAAGCACCGGGGAGCTGTTTTTT. The rearrangement uses TRBV6-2 or TRBV6-3 and TRBJ2-2; tentative D call: TRBD2 (5 bases). The CDR3 extends over 13 amino acids. Germline V gives CDR1 MNHEY, CDR2 SVGEGT. V was pared by 6 bases and J by 4 bases, with 9 bases between.

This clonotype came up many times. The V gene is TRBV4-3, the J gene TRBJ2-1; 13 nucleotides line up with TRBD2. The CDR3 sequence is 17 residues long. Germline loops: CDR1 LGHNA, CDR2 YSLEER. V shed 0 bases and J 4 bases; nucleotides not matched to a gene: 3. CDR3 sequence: CASSQDRTSGSYNEQFF. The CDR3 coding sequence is TGCGCCAGCAGCCAAGATCGGACTAGCGGGAGTTACAATGAGCAGTTCTTC.

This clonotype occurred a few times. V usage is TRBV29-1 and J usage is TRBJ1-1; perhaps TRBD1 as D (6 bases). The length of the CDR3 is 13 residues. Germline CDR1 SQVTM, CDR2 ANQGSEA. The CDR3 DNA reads TGCACTACTGGGGGCAGGACGAACACTGAAGCTTTCTTT. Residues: CTTGGRTNTEAFF.

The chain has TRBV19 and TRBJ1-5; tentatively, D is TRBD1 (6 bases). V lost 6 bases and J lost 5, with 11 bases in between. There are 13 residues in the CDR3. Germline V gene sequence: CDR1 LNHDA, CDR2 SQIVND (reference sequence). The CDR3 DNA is TGTGCCAGTAGCTGGACAGAAGATCAGCCCCAGCATTTT. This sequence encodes CASSWTEDQPQHF. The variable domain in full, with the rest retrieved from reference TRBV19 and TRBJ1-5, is DGGITQSPKYLFRKEGQNVTLSCEQNLNHDAMYWYRQDPGQGLRLIYYSQIVNDFQKGDIAEGYSVSREKKESFPLTVTSAQKNPTAFYLCASSWTEDQPQHFGDGTRLSIL.

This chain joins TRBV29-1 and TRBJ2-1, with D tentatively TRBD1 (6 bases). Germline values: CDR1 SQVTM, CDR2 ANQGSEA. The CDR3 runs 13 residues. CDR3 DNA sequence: TGCGTAGCCGTTGACAGGACCCGTACGGAGCAGTTCTTC. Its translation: CVAVDRTRTEQFF.

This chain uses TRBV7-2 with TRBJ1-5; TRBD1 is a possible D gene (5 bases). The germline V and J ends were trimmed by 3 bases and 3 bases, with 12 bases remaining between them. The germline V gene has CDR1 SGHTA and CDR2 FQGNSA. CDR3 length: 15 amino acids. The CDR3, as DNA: TGTGCCAGCAGCTTCAGGGCAGGGTCCAATCAGCCCCAGCATTTT. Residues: CASSFRAGSNQPQHF.

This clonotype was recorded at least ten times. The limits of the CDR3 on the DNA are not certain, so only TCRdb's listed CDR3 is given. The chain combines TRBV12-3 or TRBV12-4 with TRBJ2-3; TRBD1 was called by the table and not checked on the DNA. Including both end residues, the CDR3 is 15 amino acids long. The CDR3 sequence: CASSSSDRGKDTQYF.

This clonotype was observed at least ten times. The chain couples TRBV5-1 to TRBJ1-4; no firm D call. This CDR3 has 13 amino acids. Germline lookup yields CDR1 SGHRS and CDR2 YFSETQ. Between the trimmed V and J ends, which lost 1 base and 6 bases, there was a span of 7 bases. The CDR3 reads CASSLRLDEKLFF. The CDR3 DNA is TGCGCCAGCAGCTTGAGGCTTGATGAAAAACTGTTTTTT. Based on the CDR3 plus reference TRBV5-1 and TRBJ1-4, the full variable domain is KAGVTQTPRYLIKTRGQQVTLSCSPISGHRSVSWYQQTPGQGLQFLFEYFSETQRNKGNFPGRFSGRQFSNSRSEMNVSTLELGDSALYLCASSLRLDEKLFFGSGTQLSVL.

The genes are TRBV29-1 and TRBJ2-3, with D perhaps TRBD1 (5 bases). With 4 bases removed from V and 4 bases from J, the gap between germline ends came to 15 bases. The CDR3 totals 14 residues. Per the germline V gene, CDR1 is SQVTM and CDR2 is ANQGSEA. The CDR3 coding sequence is TGCAGCGTTGGGGGTCAGACAGAAGCAGATACGCAGTATTTT. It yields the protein CSVGGQTEADTQYF.

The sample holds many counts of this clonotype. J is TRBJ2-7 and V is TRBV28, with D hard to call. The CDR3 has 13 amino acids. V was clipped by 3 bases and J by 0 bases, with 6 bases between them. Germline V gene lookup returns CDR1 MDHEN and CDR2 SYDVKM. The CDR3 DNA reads TGTGCCAGCAGTTTGTCCCACTCCTACGAGCAGTACTTC. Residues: CASSLSHSYEQYF.

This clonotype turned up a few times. CDR3 amino acids: CASSPGTGVRRDLGNQPQHF. The CDR3 region has the DNA TGTGCCAGCAGTCCCGGGACAGGGGTACGTCGCGACTTAGGCAATCAGCCCCAGCATTTT. The chain combines TRBV12-3 or TRBV12-4 with TRBJ1-5; 10 bases align to TRBD1. The CDR3 has 20 residues. Trimming took 5 bases from V and 2 from J; bases not matched to a gene: 18.

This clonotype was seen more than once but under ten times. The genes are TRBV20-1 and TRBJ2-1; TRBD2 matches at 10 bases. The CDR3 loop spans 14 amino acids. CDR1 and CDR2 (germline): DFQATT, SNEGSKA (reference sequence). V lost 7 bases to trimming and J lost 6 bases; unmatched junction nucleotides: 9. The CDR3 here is CSVVRLAGLNEQFF. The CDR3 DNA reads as TGCAGTGTGGTAAGACTAGCGGGTCTCAATGAGCAGTTCTTC.

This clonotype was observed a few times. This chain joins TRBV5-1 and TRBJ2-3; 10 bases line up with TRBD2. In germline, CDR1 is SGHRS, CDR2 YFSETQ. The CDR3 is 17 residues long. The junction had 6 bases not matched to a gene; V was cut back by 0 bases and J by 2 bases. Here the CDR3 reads CASSLGVAGGPTDTQYF. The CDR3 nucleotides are TGCGCCAGCAGCTTGGGGGTAGCGGGAGGTCCCACAGATACGCAGTATTTT.

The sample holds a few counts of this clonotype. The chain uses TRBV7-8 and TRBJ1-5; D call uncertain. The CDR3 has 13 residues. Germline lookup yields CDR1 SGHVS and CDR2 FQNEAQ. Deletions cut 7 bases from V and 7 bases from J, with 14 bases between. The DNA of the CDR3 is TGTGCCAGCAACGGTTTTGTTGGGCAGCCCCAGCATTTT. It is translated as CASNGFVGQPQHF.

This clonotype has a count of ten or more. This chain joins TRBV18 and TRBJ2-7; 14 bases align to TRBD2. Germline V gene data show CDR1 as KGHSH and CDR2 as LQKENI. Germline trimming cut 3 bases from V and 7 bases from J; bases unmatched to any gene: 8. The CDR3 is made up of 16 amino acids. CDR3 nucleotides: TGTGCCAGCTCACCCGTTGGGACTAGCGGGAGAGAGGAGCAGTACTTC. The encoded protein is CASSPVGTSGREEQYF. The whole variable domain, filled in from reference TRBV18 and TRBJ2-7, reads NAGVMQNPRHLVRRRGQEARLRCSPMKGHSHVYWYRQLPEEGLKFMVYLQKENIIDESGMPKERFSAEFPKEGPSILRIQQVVRGDSAAYFCASSPVGTSGREEQYFGPGTRLTVT.

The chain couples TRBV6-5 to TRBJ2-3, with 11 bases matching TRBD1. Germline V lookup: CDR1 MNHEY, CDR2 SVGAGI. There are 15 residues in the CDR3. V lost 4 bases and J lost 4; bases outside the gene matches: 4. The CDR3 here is CASSLPGQGADTQYF. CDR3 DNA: TGTGCCAGCAGTTTGCCGGGACAGGGGGCAGATACGCAGTATTTT.

The CDR3 protein is CASSGPSVDTQYF. CDR3 DNA sequence: TGTGCCAGCAGTGGCCCTAGTGTTGATACGCAGTATTTT. J is TRBJ2-3 and V is TRBV12-3 or TRBV12-4, with no clear D. The CDR3 extends over 13 amino acids. Trimming took 5 bases from V and 6 from J, leaving 12 bases between them.

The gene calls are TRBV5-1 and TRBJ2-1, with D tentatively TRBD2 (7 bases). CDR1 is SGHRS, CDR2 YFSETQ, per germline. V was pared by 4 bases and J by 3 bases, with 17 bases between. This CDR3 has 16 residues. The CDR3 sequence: CASSPGEGEGYNEQFF. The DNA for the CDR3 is TGCGCCAGCAGCCCAGGCGAGGGGGAGGGCTACAATGAGCAGTTCTTC.

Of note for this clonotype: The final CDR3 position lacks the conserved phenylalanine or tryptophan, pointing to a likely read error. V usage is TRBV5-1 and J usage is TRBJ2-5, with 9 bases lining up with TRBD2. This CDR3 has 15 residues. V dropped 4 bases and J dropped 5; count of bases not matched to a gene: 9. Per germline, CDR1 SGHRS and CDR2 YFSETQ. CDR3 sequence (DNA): TGCGCCAGCAGCCCGACTAGCGGAAGGCCGGAGACCCAGTACCTC. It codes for CASSPTSGRPETQYL.

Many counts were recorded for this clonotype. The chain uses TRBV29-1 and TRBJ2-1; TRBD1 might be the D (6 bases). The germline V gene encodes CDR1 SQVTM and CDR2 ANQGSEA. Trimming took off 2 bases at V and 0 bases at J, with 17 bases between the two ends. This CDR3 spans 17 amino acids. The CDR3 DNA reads TGCAGCGTTGAAATCTCAGGGGACCGTCGCTCCTACAATGAGCAGTTCTTC. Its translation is CSVEISGDRRSYNEQFF.

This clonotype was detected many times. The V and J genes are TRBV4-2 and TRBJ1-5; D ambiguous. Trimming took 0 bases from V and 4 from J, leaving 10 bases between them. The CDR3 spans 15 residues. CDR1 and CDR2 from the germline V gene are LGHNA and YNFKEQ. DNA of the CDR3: TGTGCCAGCAGCCAAGATAAGGCGGTTAATCAGCCCCAGCATTTT. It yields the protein CASSQDKAVNQPQHF.

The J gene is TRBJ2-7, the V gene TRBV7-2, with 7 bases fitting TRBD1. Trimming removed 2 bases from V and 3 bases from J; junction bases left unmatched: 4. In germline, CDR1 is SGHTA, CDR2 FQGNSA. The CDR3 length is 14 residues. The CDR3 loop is CASSLWSGGYEQYF. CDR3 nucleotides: TGTGCCAGCAGCTTATGGTCAGGGGGCTACGAGCAGTACTTC. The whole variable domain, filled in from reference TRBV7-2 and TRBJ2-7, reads GAGVSQSPSNKVTEKGKDVELRCDPISGHTALYWYRQSLGQGLEFLIYFQGNSAPDKSGLPSDRFSAERTGGSVSTLTIQRTQQEDSAVYLCASSLWSGGYEQYFGPGTRLTVT.

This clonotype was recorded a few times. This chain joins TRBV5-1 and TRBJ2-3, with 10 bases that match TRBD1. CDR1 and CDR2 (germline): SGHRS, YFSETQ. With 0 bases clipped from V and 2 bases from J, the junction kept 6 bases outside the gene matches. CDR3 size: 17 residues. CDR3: CASSLAGDRGITDTQYF. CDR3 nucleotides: TGCGCCAGCAGCTTGGCCGGGGACAGGGGTATCACAGATACGCAGTATTTT.